This T cell receptor (beta chain) derives from a study of T cell repertoires in cytomegalovirus infection. As for the study in general: Through public TCR beta signatures, both CMV infection and matching HLA type were indicated.

This clonotype was seen a handful of times. There are 12 residues in the CDR3. From germline, CDR1 is SNHLY and CDR2 FYNNEI. The V and J ends lost 4 bases and 1 base respectively, with 5 bases between them. One entry per CDR3 protein, called by TCRdb with MiXCR from the reads. The table has some 180,000 distinct CDR3 sequences, roughly a fifth seen once. The rearrangement links TRBV2 to TRBJ2-7; D gene ambiguous. The sample was PBMCs. The TCR comes from a human donor in good health (CMV status not recorded). Some clones in this sample may be carry-over from other donors' samples. CDR3 in amino acids: CASSVGSYEQYF. CDR3 nucleotide sequence: TGTGCCAGCAGTGTGGGGTCCTACGAGCAGTACTTC.